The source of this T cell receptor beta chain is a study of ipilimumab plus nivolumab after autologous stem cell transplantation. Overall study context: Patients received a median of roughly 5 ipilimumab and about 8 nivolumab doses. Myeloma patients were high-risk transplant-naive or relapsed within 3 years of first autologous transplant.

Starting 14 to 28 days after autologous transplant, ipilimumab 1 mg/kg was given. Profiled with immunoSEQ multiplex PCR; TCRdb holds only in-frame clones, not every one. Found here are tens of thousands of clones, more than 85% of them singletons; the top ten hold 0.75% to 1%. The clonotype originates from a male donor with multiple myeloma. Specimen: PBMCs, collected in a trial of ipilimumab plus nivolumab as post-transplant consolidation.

The CDR3 here is CASSRDSIDNEQFF. CDR3 nucleotide sequence: TGCGCCAGCAGCCGGGACTCAATTGACAATGAGCAGTTCTTC. The J gene is TRBJ2-1, the V gene TRBV5-1, with a weak D call TRBD2 (6 bases). V was pared by 4 bases and J by 5 bases, with 13 bases between. From germline, CDR1 is SGHRS and CDR2 YFSETQ. CDR3 length equals 14 residues.